A selection of T cell receptor beta chains follows, all from one sample in a study of blood T cell repertoires in COVID-19. The data were produced by immunoSEQ multiplex PCR, yet TCRdb's version contains in-frame clones alone and is incomplete. The table shows more than 85,000 clones, with around 89% occurring only once. Sequencing was performed on peripheral blood. The receptors stem from a woman aged 45-65 years with acute or convalescent COVID-19. Each CDR3 is given without its conserved first and last residue. The order of the fields is V gene, clone size, CDR3 protein. Clone size is shown for a subset of rows, as once, few, many or a class of expanded clone.

V: TRBV2
size: NA
CDR3: ASSVRRVFPEGANVLT

V: TRBV21-1
size: NA
CDR3: ASSKEVGRAGELF

V: TRBV19
size: NA
CDR3: ASMNSGETQY

V: TRBV20-1
size: NA
CDR3: SASPGYEQY

V: TRBV9
size: NA
CDR3: ASSGEGLAGGEARYNEQF

V: TRBV12-3/TRBV12-4
size: NA
CDR3: ASSYRGWEKLF

V: TRBV6-5
size: NA
CDR3: ASSPRQGSGNTIY

V: TRBV14
size: once
CDR3: ASSQTPSSPQH

V: TRBV19
size: NA
CDR3: ASSIGQGATGNQPQH

V: TRBV24-1
size: NA
CDR3: ATSDRAGGNQPQH

V: TRBV5-1
size: once
CDR3: ASKEQGLGHYGYT

V: TRBV28
size: NA
CDR3: ASSSSGTGGSYGYT

V: TRBV7-9
size: NA
CDR3: ASSLSRNPPGYT

V: TRBV30
size: NA
CDR3: AWSPTGTHNQPQH

V: TRBV13
size: NA
CDR3: ASSRLGTSVQDTQY

V: TRBV3-1/TRBV3-2
size: NA
CDR3: ASSLDRGKNTEAF

V: TRBV10-3
size: NA
CDR3: AISDTGKSSGNTIY

V: TRBV7-2
size: NA
CDR3: ASSTGATLLREQY

V: TRBV5-4
size: NA
CDR3: ASSRPSASALGQETQY

V: TRBV29-1
size: NA
CDR3: SVEDRELSF

V: TRBV19
size: NA
CDR3: ASSGRQGIRTEAF

V: TRBV2
size: NA
CDR3: ASSGYRVNTEAF

V: TRBV6-4
size: NA
CDR3: ASRGQHCGDDNEQF

V: TRBV18
size: NA
CDR3: ASSPGQGQSPLH

V: TRBV4-2
size: NA
CDR3: ASSQEVQGNEKLF

V: TRBV6-5
size: NA
CDR3: ASSLLDAGGTDTQY

V: TRBV13
size: NA
CDR3: ASSWRGAGGGELF

V: TRBV7-8
size: NA
CDR3: ASSSQQRAPLETQY

V: TRBV3-1/TRBV3-2
size: NA
CDR3: ASSQDTPGAGEAF

V: TRBV21-1
size: NA
CDR3: ASSKVASGCSYEQY

V: TRBV5-1
size: NA
CDR3: ASSLGTSSYEQY

V: TRBV3-1/TRBV3-2
size: NA
CDR3: ASSRRSLAGSYEQY

V: TRBV18
size: few
CDR3: ASSPRTSTDTQY

V: TRBV6-1
size: NA
CDR3: ASSEALVARDIQY

V: TRBV19
size: NA
CDR3: ASRDPLGGEQY

V: TRBV27
size: NA
CDR3: ASRPSGGYNSPLH

V: TRBV6-5
size: NA
CDR3: ASILDRGVIGTQY

V: TRBV4-1
size: NA
CDR3: ASSQEILAGGDEQF

V: TRBV30
size: NA
CDR3: AWNRGRGYTGELF

V: TRBV3-1/TRBV3-2
size: NA
CDR3: ASSPGGLQETQY

V: TRBV3-1/TRBV3-2
size: NA
CDR3: ASSQDTSGLLGGTQY

V: TRBV5-1
size: once
CDR3: ASSSGQGRKNTEAF

V: TRBV28
size: NA
CDR3: ASRPGGPYGYT

V: TRBV15
size: few
CDR3: ATSSPGQFAHMNTEAF

V: TRBV2
size: medium-sized
CDR3: ASGQGEDYGYT